This note documents a single T cell receptor (beta chain) sequence. This entry belongs to a study of blood T cell repertoires in COVID-19. Study overall: Samples came from the United States, Italy and Spain, spanning acute and convalescent COVID-19. PBMCs, B-cell-depleted T cells, or T cells provided the cDNA or gDNA that made up the material.

This CDR3 comprises 14 residues. The junction had 1 base not matched to a gene; V was cut back by 1 base and J by 4 bases. Germline V lookup: CDR1 SGHDT, CDR2 YYEEEE. Original analysis: Reference gene primer amplification yielded estimated nucleated cell counts. Produced via immunoSEQ multiplex PCR; TCRdb's table is partial and in-frame only. Clone size and the V and J calls come from that table; the DNA yielded D and trimming. The table shows 85,000 to 100,000 clones, with 81% occurring only once. In Seattle, patients joined the study during active infection and were tracked longitudinally. The source material was peripheral blood. The chain uses TRBV5-6 and TRBJ1-5; TRBD1 aligns across 8 bases. The sequence came from a man of 80 years or more with COVID-19, enrolled during active disease. CDR3 in DNA: TGTGCCAGCAGCTTGACAGGGGGGAATCAGCCCCAGCATTTT. Amino acid sequence: CASSLTGGNQPQHF.